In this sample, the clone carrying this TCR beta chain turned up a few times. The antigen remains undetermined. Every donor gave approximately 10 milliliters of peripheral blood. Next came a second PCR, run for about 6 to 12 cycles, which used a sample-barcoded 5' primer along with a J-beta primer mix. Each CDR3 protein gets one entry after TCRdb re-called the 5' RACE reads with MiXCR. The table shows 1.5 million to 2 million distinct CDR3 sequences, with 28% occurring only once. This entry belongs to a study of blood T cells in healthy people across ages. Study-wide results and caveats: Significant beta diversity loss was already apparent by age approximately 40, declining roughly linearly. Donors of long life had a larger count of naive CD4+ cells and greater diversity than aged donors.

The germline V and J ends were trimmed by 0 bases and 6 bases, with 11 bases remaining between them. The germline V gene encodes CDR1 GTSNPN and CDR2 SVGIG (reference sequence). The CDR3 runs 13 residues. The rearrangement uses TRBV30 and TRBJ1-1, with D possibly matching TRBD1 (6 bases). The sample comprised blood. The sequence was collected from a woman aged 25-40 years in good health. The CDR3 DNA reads TGTGCCTGGAGTGTAGGGGGAGGCTCTGAAGCTTTCTTT. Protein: CAWSVGGGSEAFF.